This T cell receptor (beta chain) is drawn from a study of shared T cell receptors in the human thymus. CDR3 length: 13 amino acids. Germline V gene sequence: CDR1 MNHNS, CDR2 SASEGT. V lost 6 bases to trimming and J lost 8 bases; unmatched junction nucleotides: 6. This table comes from immunoSEQ multiplex PCR, and its TCRdb copy is limited to in-frame clones, with some not included. The repertoire has hundreds of thousands of clones, roughly 74% of them found once; the top ten carry around 0.012%. These sequences were also reported in another study, on human thymus T cells. That report adds: Serving as donors were healthy Finnish infants, each of whom was having open corrective surgery for congenital heart defects.

V usage is TRBV6-1 and J usage is TRBJ1-4, with 7 bases identical to TRBD1. Sample: thymocytes. The receptor's source is a boy younger than two with a congenital heart defect. Written as DNA, the CDR3 is TGTGCCAGCAGGACAGGGTGGGGGGAAAAACTGTTTTTT. This gives the protein CASRTGWGEKLFF.